The present T cell receptor (beta chain) was sequenced within a study of sequential checkpoint blockade in melanoma. Across the whole study: Arm A got nivolumab then ipilimumab; arm B the reverse, 1:1. Each arm's sequence ended with maintenance nivolumab.

Trimming cost V 6 bases and J 6 bases; bases outside gene matches: 12. The germline CDR1 and CDR2 sequences are MDHEN and SYDVKM. This CDR3 spans 15 amino acids. Produced via immunoSEQ multiplex PCR; TCRdb's table is partial and in-frame only. The data hold around 19,000 clones, with over 60% observed a single time. Described treatment: randomized to nivolumab then ipilimumab (arm A) or the reverse (arm B). Patients had received no earlier DNA-damaging chemotherapy. Live CD3+CD8+ CD19− CD56− cells were sorted from PBMCs. The chain employs TRBV28 and TRBJ2-3; 7 bases align to TRBD2. The sequencing here drew on CD8+ T cells sorted from blood (inferred from file names), taken from a patient given nivolumab and ipilimumab in sequence. This TCR derives from a human donor with melanoma. This CDR3 reads CASSPRGGALDTQYF. The CDR3 DNA sequence: TGTGCCAGCAGCCCCCGGGGAGGGGCGCTGGATACGCAGTATTTT. Supplemented by reference TRBV28 and TRBJ2-3, the full variable domain reads DVKVTQSSRYLVKRTGEKVFLECVQDMDHENMFWYRQDPGLGLRLIYFSYDVKMKEKGDIPEGYSVSREKKERFSLILESASTNQTSMYLCASSPRGGALDTQYFGPGTRLTVL.